The sequence of this TCR beta chain was determined in a study of vaccination and CD4 T cells after COVID-19. To note about this clonotype: Antigen: not known.

The sample's treatment: approximately nine-day PBMC culture with coronavirus spike peptide pools or control peptides (ViraFEST assay). Sequencing of DNA taken from cultured CD4+ T cells relied on the Oncomine TCR Beta short-read assay. TCRdb re-derived calls from the PCR reads in MiXCR, one entry per CDR3 protein. The sample shows roughly 16,000 distinct CDR3 sequences, under 45% of them seen only once. General study findings and limits: The median SARS-CoV-2-reactive clonotype number increased from roughly 21 to 40, without statistical significance. A median of approximately 90% of reactive clones, in convalescent patients, became evident only post-vaccination.

Sample: CD4+ T cells from blood, cultured in vitro, taken after SARS-CoV-2 vaccination. This TCR was sampled from a human donor who had recovered from COVID-19.

CDR3 protein: CASSLQGLAGDIDTQYF. The CDR3 DNA reads TGTGCCAGCAGCTTACAGGGACTAGCGGGAGATATAGATACGCAGTATTTT. The chain joins TRBV7-2 to TRBJ2-3; 14 bases are shared with TRBD2. CDR1 is SGHTA and CDR2 is FQGNSA in the germline V gene. This CDR3 has 17 residues. V shed 2 bases and J 5 bases; nucleotides not matched to a gene: 6.